This T cell receptor (beta chain) originates from a study of blood T cell repertoires in COVID-19. Germline CDR1 and CDR2: SGHNT and YYREEE (reference sequence). The CDR3 spans 18 residues. Trimming removed 0 bases from V and 0 bases from J; junction bases left unmatched: 6. This clone appeared a single time. Profiled with immunoSEQ multiplex PCR; TCRdb holds only in-frame clones, not every one. The sample includes 120,000 to 150,000 clones, approximately 85% seen only once; the top ten take 6.5% to 9.5%. The origin of this receptor is a woman aged 55-75 years with COVID-19, enrolled during active disease. The gene calls are TRBV5-4 and TRBJ2-1; TRBD2 matches 10 bases. The specimen was peripheral blood. CDR3 loop: CASSLGGLAESSYNEQFF. The DNA of the CDR3 is TGTGCCAGCAGCTTGGGAGGACTAGCGGAAAGCTCCTACAATGAGCAGTTCTTC.